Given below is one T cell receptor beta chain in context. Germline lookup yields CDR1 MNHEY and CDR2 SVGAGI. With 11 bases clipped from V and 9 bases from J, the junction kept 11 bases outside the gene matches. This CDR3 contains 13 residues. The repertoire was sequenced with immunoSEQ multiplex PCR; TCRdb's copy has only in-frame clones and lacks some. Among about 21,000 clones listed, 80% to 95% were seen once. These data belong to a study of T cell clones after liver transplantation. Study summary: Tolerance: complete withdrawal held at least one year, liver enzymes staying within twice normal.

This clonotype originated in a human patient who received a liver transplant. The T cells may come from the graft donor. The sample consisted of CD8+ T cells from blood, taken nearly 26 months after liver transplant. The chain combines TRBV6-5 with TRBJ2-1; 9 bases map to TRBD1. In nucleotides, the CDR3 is TGTGCCTCCGGGGGGACAGGGTCCTCTGAGCAGTTCTTC. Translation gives CASGGTGSSEQFF.